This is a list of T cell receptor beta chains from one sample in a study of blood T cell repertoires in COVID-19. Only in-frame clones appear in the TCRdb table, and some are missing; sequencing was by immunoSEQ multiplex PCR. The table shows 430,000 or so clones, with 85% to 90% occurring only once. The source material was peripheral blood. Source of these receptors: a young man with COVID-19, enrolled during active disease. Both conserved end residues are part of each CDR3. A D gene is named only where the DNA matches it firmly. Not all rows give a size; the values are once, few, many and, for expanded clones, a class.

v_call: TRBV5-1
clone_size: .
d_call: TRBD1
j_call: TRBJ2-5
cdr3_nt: TGCGCCAGCAGCTTGGAGGGGGCCTCCCGAGAGACCCAGTACTTC
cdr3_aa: CASSLEGASRETQYF

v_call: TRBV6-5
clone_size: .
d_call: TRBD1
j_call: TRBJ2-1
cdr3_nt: TGTGCCAGCTATAGAACAGGGGACAATGAGCAGTTCTTC
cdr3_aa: CASYRTGDNEQFF

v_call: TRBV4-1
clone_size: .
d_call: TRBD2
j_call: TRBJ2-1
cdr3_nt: TGCGCCAGCAGCCAAGAGGGGCTAGCGGGAGAGAGCGAGCAGTTCTTC
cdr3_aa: CASSQEGLAGESEQFF

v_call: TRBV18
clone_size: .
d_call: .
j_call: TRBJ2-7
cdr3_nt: TGTGCCAGCTCAACAGGCAGCTCCTACGAGCAGTACTTC
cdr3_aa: CASSTGSSYEQYF

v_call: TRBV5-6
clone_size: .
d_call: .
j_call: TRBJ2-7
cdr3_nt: TGTGCCAGCAGCTGGGGGGTATCCTACGAGCAGTACTTC
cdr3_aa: CASSWGVSYEQYF

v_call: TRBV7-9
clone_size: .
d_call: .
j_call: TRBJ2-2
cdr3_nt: TGTGCCAGCAGCCGCCCGGGGGCCGGGGAGCTGTTTTTT
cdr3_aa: CASSRPGAGELFF

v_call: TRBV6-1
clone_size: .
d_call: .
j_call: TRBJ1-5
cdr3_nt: TGTGCCAGCAGTGAACGGAGGCGTAGCAATCAGCCCCAGCATTTT
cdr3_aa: CASSERRRSNQPQHF

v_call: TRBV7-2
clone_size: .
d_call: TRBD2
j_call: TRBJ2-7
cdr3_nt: TGTGCCAGCAGCTTAGGCGGGAGAGGCTACGAGCAGTACTTC
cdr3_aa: CASSLGGRGYEQYF

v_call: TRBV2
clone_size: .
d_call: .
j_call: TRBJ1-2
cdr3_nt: TGTGCCAGCAGTGAAACAACGTACTATGGCTACACCTTC
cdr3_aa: CASSETTYYGYTF

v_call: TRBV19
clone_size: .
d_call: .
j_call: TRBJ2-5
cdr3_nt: TGTGCCAGTAGTATCGGGGTTGGTAACAGCCAAGAGACCCAGTACTTC
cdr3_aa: CASSIGVGNSQETQYF

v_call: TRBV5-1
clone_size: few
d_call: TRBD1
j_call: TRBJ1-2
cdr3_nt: TGCGCCAGCAGCATTGGGTGGGACAGGGGTTCGCGAGGCTACACCTTC
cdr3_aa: CASSIGWDRGSRGYTF

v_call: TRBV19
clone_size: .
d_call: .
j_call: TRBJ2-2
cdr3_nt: TGTGCCAGTAGTATAGTAGGCAGGGCGAACACCGGGGAGCTGTTTTTT
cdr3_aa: CASSIVGRANTGELFF

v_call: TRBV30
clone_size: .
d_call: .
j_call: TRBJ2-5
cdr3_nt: TGTGCCTGGAGTGGCAGACTAGGAGAGACCCAGTACTTC
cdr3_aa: CAWSGRLGETQYF

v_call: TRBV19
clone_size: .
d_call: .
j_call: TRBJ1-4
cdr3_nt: TGTGCCAGTAGTATAGTCGGAGCCGGAGGTAATGAAAAACTGTTTTTT
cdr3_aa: CASSIVGAGGNEKLFF

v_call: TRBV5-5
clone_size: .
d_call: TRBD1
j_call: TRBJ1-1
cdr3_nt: TGTGCCAGCAGCCGGGACAGGGTAATTTCAATAGGAGCTTTCTTT
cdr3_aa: CASSRDRVISIGAFF

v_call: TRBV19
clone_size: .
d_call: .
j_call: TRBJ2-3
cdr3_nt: TGTGCCAGTAGTATCCACCTCCGGTCGGCAGATACGCAGTATTTT
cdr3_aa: CASSIHLRSADTQYF

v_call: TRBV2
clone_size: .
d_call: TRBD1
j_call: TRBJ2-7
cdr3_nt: TGTGCCAGCAGGGGGACAGGGGAGGGCGAGCAGTACTTC
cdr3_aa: CASRGTGEGEQYF

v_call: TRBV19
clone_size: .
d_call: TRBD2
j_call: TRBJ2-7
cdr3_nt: TGTGCCAGTAGGACTAGCGGTCGATCCTACGAGCAGTACTTC
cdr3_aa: CASRTSGRSYEQYF

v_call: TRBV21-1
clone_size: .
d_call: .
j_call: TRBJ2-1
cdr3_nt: TGTGCCAGCAGCATAGGGGACTTATACAATGAGCAGTTCTTC
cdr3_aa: CASSIGDLYNEQFF